This is a list of T cell receptor beta chains from one sample in a study of blood T cell repertoires in COVID-19. Profiling relied on immunoSEQ multiplex PCR, and the TCRdb table lists in-frame clones only, not all of them. The sample has roughly 100,000 clones; around 86% are singletons. The source material was peripheral blood. The receptors shown here come from a man aged 50-59 years with acute or convalescent COVID-19. Each CDR3 is given with its conserved first and last residue. D genes are given only for firm matches. A clone size is listed for some rows: how often the clone was seen (once, few, many), or a class if it is expanded.

v_gene	d_gene	j_gene	abundance	CDR3nt	CDR3aa
TRBV5-1	-	TRBJ1-5	-	TGCGCCAGCAGTTTGGAGGGGCTCCCCAACAATCAGCCCCAGCATTTT	CASSLEGLPNNQPQHF
TRBV29-1	TRBD2	TRBJ2-3	-	TGCAGCGTTGAAAAGACTAGCGGGAGCAGAGATACGCAGTATTTT	CSVEKTSGSRDTQYF
TRBV28	-	TRBJ1-1	-	TGTGCCAGCAGTTCCGGGACTTGGGGGACTGAAGCTTTCTTT	CASSSGTWGTEAFF
TRBV10-3	TRBD1	TRBJ2-5	-	TGTGCCATCCGACCGGGACAGGGAAAGGAGACCCAGTACTTC	CAIRPGQGKETQYF
TRBV19	-	TRBJ1-2	-	TGTGCCAGTAGTATCCTGGACAGAGAAAAAGGCGGCGACACCTTC	CASSILDREKGGDTF
TRBV19	-	TRBJ1-6	few	TGTGCCAGCCGACAGGTGGATAATTCACCCCTCCACTTT	CASRQVDNSPLHF
TRBV10-2	-	TRBJ1-3	-	TGCGCCAGCAGTGACCAGGGCGCGTGGGATGGAAACACCATATATTTT	CASSDQGAWDGNTIYF
TRBV3-1/TRBV3-2	-	TRBJ2-2	-	TGTGCCAGCAGCTTACATGACACCGGGGAGCTGTTTTTT	CASSLHDTGELFF
TRBV7-8	-	TRBJ1-6	-	TGTGCCAGCAGCTTAGGAACCGGGAGCCTCACCCTCCACTTT	CASSLGTGSLTLHF
TRBV30	-	TRBJ2-7	once	TGTGCCTGGAGTGGGGGAGGCAGTCGGGGGAACTACGAGCAGTACTTC	CAWSGGGSRGNYEQYF
TRBV18	-	TRBJ1-4	-	TGTGCCAGCTCAGCAGGGTTGAATGAAAAACTGTTTTTT	CASSAGLNEKLFF
TRBV5-1	TRBD1	TRBJ1-1	-	TGCGCCAGCAGCGACAGGGTCCCCATGAACACTGAAGCTTTCTTT	CASSDRVPMNTEAFF
TRBV9	-	TRBJ2-6	-	TGTGCCAGCAGCGCAAAGGGAGGCGGGGCCAACGTCCTGACTTTC	CASSAKGGGANVLTF
TRBV27	TRBD2	TRBJ2-1	-	TGTGCCAGCAGTTTATCGGGGTTTGGCCACCGGACTAGCTTTTACAATGAGCAGTTCTTC	CASSLSGFGHRTSFYNEQFF
TRBV29-1	TRBD2	TRBJ2-7	once	TGCAGCGTTGTAGGGAGCGGGAGCTACGAGCAGTACTTC	CSVVGSGSYEQYF
TRBV6-5	-	TRBJ2-1	once	TGTGCCAGCAGTTACTCGACAGAGAGCTCCTACAATGAGCAGTTCTTC	CASSYSTESSYNEQFF
TRBV11-2	-	TRBJ1-4	-	TGTGCCAGCAGCTTAGGGGGCAGGGAGGGAGAAAAACTGTTTTTT	CASSLGGREGEKLFF
TRBV19	TRBD1	TRBJ1-4	-	TGTGCCAGTAGTACCATTAGGACAGGGGTTGAAAAACTGTTTTTT	CASSTIRTGVEKLFF
TRBV6-5	TRBD2	TRBJ2-5	once	TGTGCCAGCAGTCAGGGCGGGGGGGAGACCCAGTACTTC	CASSQGGGETQYF
TRBV5-1	-	TRBJ2-2	-	TGCGCCAGCAGCCCAGGGGACACGAACACCGGGGAGCTGTTTTTT	CASSPGDTNTGELFF
TRBV28	TRBD1	TRBJ1-4	-	TGTGCCAGCAGTTTATACAGGGGGCGAGGTGAAAAACTGTTTTTT	CASSLYRGRGEKLFF
TRBV4-2	TRBD1	TRBJ1-2	-	TGTGCCAGCAGCCAAAGGGGGACAGGAGCCTCTAGCTATGGCTACACCTTC	CASSQRGTGASSYGYTF
TRBV12-5	TRBD1	TRBJ2-1	-	TGTGCTAGTGGCCCACAGGGGGCCTACAATGAGCAGTTCTTC	CASGPQGAYNEQFF
TRBV18	-	TRBJ1-1	-	TGTGCCAGCTCCACTGGGAGCTCCACTGAAGCTTTCTTT	CASSTGSSTEAFF
TRBV6-5	-	TRBJ2-1	-	TGTGCCAGCATTTCCGGGACTAATGAGCAGTTCTTC	CASISGTNEQFF
TRBV10-1	-	TRBJ1-1	few	TGCGCCAGCAGTGGGCTGGCTAACACTGAAGCTTTCTTT	CASSGLANTEAFF
TRBV10-2	TRBD1	TRBJ2-3	once	TGCGCCAGCAGTATACAGGGGGCGCAGTCAGATACGCAGTATTTT	CASSIQGAQSDTQYF
TRBV15	-	TRBJ1-1	-	TGTGCCACCAGCCCCCGGGTTTCTGAAGCTTTCTTT	CATSPRVSEAFF
TRBV6-5	-	TRBJ1-6	-	TGTGCCACGGGGGACGGCAATTCACCCCTCCACTTT	CATGDGNSPLHF
TRBV5-5	-	TRBJ2-7	-	TGTGCCAGCAGCTTGTTGGCAGGGGCTGGGGAGCAGTACTTC	CASSLLAGAGEQYF
TRBV6-5	TRBD1	TRBJ1-2	-	TGTGCCAGCGGGAACAGGGGAGGTGGCTACACCTTC	CASGNRGGGYTF
TRBV20-1	TRBD2	TRBJ2-1	-	TGCAGTGCTAGTACTAGCGGGCCCTCCTACAATGAGCAGTTCTTC	CSASTSGPSYNEQFF
TRBV14	-	TRBJ1-1	-	TGTGCCAGCAGCCCGTATGGGGCGCGGGGAGCTTTCTTT	CASSPYGARGAFF